Listed below are T cell receptor beta chains from one sample, sequenced in a study of blood T cell repertoires in COVID-19. Produced via immunoSEQ multiplex PCR; TCRdb's table is partial and in-frame only. This repertoire shows around 190,000 clones, roughly 90% found once; its top ten account for 1.5% to 2%. The sequenced sample consisted of peripheral blood. The source is a man younger than 30 with active or convalescent COVID-19. Both conserved end residues are part of each CDR3. D genes are given only for firm matches. Expanded clones get a size class; other rows say once, few or many, or leave the size out.

d_call: NA; clone_size: NA; v_call: TRBV10-3; j_call: TRBJ2-7; cdr3_aa: CAIREQGRDEQYF; cdr3_nt: TGTGCCATTCGCGAACAGGGTCGGGACGAGCAGTACTTC
d_call: NA; clone_size: NA; v_call: TRBV5-4; j_call: TRBJ2-3; cdr3_aa: CASSHPRTDTQYF; cdr3_nt: TGTGCCAGCAGCCATCCCCGCACAGATACGCAGTATTTT
d_call: TRBD2; clone_size: few; v_call: TRBV7-9; j_call: TRBJ2-1; cdr3_aa: CASSQGAGGYNEQFF; cdr3_nt: TGTGCCAGCAGCCAAGGTGCGGGAGGGTACAATGAGCAGTTCTTC
d_call: TRBD1; clone_size: NA; v_call: TRBV29-1; j_call: TRBJ1-2; cdr3_aa: CSAGPWDRVGYTF; cdr3_nt: TGCAGCGCCGGCCCTTGGGACAGGGTAGGCTACACCTTC
d_call: NA; clone_size: NA; v_call: TRBV30; j_call: TRBJ2-3; cdr3_aa: CAWSVDQGGTDTQYF; cdr3_nt: TGTGCCTGGAGTGTAGATCAGGGCGGAACAGATACGCAGTATTTT
d_call: NA; clone_size: NA; v_call: TRBV2; j_call: TRBJ1-1; cdr3_aa: CASSEALFMEGTEAFF; cdr3_nt: TGTGCCAGCAGTGAAGCGCTTTTTATGGAGGGCACTGAAGCTTTCTTT
d_call: NA; clone_size: NA; v_call: TRBV7-8; j_call: TRBJ2-2; cdr3_aa: CASSWMFGGPSTGELFF; cdr3_nt: TGTGCCAGCAGCTGGATGTTCGGAGGGCCGAGCACCGGGGAGCTGTTTTTT
d_call: NA; clone_size: NA; v_call: TRBV5-1; j_call: TRBJ1-5; cdr3_aa: CASSLAPRQPQHF; cdr3_nt: TGCGCCAGCAGCTTGGCCCCTCGTCAGCCCCAGCATTTT
d_call: NA; clone_size: NA; v_call: TRBV11-1; j_call: TRBJ1-1; cdr3_aa: CASSLAQGGTEAFF; cdr3_nt: TGTGCCAGCAGCTTAGCGCAGGGAGGCACTGAAGCTTTCTTT
d_call: NA; clone_size: NA; v_call: TRBV9; j_call: TRBJ1-1; cdr3_aa: CASSVATGGDTEAFF; cdr3_nt: TGTGCCAGCAGCGTAGCTACGGGGGGGGACACTGAAGCTTTCTTT
d_call: TRBD1; clone_size: NA; v_call: TRBV27; j_call: TRBJ1-5; cdr3_aa: CASSPRTGVDQPQHF; cdr3_nt: TGTGCCAGCAGTCCCCGGACAGGGGTTGATCAGCCCCAGCATTTT
d_call: NA; clone_size: few; v_call: TRBV12-5; j_call: TRBJ2-7; cdr3_aa: CASGFGVGQGYEQYF; cdr3_nt: TGTGCTAGTGGTTTTGGGGTGGGGCAGGGCTACGAGCAGTACTTC
d_call: TRBD2; clone_size: NA; v_call: TRBV19; j_call: TRBJ2-1; cdr3_aa: CASSPTVTGLAGVVNEQFF; cdr3_nt: TGTGCCAGTAGTCCGACAGTAACGGGACTAGCGGGGGTTGTCAATGAGCAGTTCTTC
d_call: TRBD2; clone_size: NA; v_call: TRBV7-2; j_call: TRBJ2-1; cdr3_aa: CASSTGLAAEQFF; cdr3_nt: TGTGCCAGCAGCACAGGACTAGCTGCTGAGCAGTTCTTC
d_call: NA; clone_size: NA; v_call: TRBV30; j_call: TRBJ1-5; cdr3_aa: CAWSPGSNRPSSRNDQPQHF; cdr3_nt: TGTGCCTGGAGTCCGGGAAGTAATAGGCCTTCTTCGAGGAATGATCAGCCCCAGCATTTT
d_call: NA; clone_size: NA; v_call: TRBV6-1; j_call: TRBJ1-1; cdr3_aa: CASSEERNTEAFF; cdr3_nt: TGTGCCAGCAGTGAAGAGCGGAACACTGAAGCTTTCTTT